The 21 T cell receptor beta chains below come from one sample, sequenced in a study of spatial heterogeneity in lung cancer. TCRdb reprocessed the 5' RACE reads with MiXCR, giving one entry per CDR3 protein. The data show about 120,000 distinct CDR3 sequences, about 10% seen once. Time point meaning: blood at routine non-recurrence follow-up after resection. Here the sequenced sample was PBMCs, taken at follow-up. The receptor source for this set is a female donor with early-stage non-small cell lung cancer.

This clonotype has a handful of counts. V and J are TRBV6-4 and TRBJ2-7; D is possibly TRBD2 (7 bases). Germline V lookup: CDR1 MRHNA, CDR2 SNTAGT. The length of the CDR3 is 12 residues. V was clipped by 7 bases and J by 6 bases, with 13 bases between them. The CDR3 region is CASMGGHCEQYF. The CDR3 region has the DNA TGTGCCAGCATGGGGGGGCACTGCGAGCAGTACTTC.

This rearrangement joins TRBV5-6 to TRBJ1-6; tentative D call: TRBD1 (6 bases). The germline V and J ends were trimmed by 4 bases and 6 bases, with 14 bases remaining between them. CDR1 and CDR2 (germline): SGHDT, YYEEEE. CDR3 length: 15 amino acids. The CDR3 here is CASSDSGQPNSPLHF. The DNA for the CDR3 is TGTGCCAGCAGCGACTCCGGACAGCCTAATTCACCCCTCCACTTT.

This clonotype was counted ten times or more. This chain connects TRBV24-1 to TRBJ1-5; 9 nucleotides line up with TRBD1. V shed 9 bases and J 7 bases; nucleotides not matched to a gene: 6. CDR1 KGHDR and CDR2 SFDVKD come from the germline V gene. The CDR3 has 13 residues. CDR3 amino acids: CATRDRVGQPQHF. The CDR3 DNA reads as TGTGCCACCCGGGACAGGGTGGGGCAGCCCCAGCATTTT.

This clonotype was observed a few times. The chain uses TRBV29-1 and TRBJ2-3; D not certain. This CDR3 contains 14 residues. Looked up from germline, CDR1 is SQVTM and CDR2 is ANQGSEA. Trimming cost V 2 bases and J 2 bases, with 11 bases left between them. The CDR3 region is CSVEFAFPTDTQYF. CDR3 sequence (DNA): TGCAGCGTTGAATTTGCATTTCCCACAGATACGCAGTATTTT.

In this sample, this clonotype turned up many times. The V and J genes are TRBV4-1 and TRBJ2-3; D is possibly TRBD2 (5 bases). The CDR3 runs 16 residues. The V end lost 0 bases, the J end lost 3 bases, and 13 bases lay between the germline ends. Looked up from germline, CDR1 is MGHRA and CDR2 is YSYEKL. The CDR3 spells CASSQDGERVTDTQYF. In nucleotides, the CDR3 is TGCGCCAGCAGCCAAGATGGCGAGAGGGTGACAGATACGCAGTATTTT.

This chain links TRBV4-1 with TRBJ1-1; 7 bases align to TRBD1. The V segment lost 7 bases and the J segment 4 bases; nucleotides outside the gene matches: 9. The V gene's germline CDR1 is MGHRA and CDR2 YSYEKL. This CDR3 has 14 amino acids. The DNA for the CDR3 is TGCGCCAGCACCTCAGACAGGGCGGGCACTGAAGCTTTCTTT. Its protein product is CASTSDRAGTEAFF.

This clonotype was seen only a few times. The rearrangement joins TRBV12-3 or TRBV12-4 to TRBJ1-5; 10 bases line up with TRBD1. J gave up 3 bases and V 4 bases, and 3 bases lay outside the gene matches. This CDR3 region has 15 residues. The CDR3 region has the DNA TGTGCCAGCAGTTCGGGACAGGGGAACAATCAGCCCCAGCATTTT. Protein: CASSSGQGNNQPQHF.

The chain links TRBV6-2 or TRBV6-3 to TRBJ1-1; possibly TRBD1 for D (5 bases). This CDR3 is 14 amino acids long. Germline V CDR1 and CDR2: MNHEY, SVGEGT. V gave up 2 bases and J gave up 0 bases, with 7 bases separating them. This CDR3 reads CASSYEGLNTEAFF. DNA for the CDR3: TGTGCCAGCAGTTACGAGGGGTTGAACACTGAAGCTTTCTTT.

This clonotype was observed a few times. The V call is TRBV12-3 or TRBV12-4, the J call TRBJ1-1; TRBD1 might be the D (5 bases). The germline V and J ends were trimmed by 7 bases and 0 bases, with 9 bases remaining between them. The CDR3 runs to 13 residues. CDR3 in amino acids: CASILTVNTEAFF. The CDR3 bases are TGTGCCAGCATTCTGACAGTGAACACTGAAGCTTTCTTT.

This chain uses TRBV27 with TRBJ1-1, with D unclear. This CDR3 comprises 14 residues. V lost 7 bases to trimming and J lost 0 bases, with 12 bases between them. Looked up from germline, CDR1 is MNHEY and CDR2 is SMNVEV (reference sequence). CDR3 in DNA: TGTGCCAGCATAGGTTACGGATTGAACACTGAAGCTTTCTTT. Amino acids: CASIGYGLNTEAFF.

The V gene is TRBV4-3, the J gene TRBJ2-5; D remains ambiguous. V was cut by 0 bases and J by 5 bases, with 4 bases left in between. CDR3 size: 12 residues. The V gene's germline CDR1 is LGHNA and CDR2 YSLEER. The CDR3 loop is CASSQEGETQYF. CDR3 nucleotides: TGCGCCAGCAGCCAAGAGGGGGAGACCCAGTACTTC.

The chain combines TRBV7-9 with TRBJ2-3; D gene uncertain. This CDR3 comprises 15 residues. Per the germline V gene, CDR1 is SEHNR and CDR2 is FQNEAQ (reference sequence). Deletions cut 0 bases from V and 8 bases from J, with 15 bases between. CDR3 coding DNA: TGTGCCAGCAGCTTAGCACAAATTCCATCCGGTACGCAGTATTTT. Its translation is CASSLAQIPSGTQYF.

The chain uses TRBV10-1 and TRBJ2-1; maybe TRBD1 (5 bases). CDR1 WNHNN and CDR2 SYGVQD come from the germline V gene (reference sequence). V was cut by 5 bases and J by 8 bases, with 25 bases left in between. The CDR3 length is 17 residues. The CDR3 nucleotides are TGCGCCAGCAGTTTACAGGCACGAACGGCAGGGATCGATGAGCAGTTCTTC. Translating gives CASSLQARTAGIDEQFF.

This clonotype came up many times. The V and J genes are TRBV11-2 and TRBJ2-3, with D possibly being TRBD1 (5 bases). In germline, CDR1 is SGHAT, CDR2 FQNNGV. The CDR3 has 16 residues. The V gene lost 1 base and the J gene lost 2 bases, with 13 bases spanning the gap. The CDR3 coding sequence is TGTGCCAGCAGCTTAGTGGGGCGGAGAACCACAGATACGCAGTATTTT. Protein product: CASSLVGRRTTDTQYF.

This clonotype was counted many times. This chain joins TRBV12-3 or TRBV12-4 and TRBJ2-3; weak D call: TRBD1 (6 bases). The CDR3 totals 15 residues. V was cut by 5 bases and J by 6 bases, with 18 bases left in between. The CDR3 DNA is TGTGCCAGCAGTACCACTATTGGACAGCCCGATACGCAGTATTTT. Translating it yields CASSTTIGQPDTQYF.

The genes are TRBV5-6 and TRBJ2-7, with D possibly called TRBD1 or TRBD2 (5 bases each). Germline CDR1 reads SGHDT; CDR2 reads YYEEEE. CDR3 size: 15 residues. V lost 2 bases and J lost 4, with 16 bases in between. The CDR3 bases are TGTGCCAGCAGCTTAGCCCCGGGGACCATGTACGAGCAGTACGTC. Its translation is CASSLAPGTMYEQYV.

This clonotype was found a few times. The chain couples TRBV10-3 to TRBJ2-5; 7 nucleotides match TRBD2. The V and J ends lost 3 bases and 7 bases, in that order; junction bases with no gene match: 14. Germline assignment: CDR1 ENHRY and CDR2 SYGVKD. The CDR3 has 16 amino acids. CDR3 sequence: CAISDSGTTPWGTQYF. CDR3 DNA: TGTGCCATCAGTGATTCCGGGACTACGCCCTGGGGGACCCAGTACTTC.

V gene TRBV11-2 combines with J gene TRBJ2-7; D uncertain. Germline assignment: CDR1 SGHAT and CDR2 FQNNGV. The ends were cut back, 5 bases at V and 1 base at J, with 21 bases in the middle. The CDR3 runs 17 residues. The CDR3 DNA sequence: TGTGCCAGCAGCCGAGCCCCCGGAGCTCGAGGATCCTACGAGCAGTACGTC. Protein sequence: CASSRAPGARGSYEQYV.

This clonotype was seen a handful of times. CDR3 bases: TGTGCCAGCAGTTCCATGACTAGCGGGAGCATTAAGACCCAGTACTTC. Protein product: CASSSMTSGSIKTQYF. The chain combines TRBV6-2 or TRBV6-3 with TRBJ2-5, with TRBD2 matching over 12 bases. Germline V CDR1 and CDR2: MNHEY, SVGEGT. Trimming cost V 4 bases and J 6 bases; bases outside gene matches: 9. This CDR3 is built from 16 residues.

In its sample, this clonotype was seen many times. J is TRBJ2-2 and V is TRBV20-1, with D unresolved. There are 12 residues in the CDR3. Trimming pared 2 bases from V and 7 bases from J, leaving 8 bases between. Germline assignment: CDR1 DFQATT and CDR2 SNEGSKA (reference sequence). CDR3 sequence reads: CSARSEHGELFF. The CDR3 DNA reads TGCAGTGCTAGATCCGAGCACGGGGAGCTGTTTTTT.

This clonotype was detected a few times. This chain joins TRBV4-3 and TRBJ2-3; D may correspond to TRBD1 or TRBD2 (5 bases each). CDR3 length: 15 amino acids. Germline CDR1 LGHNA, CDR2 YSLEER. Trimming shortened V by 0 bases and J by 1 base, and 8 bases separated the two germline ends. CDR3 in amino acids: CASSQDGTGTDTQYF. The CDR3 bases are TGCGCCAGCAGCCAAGACGGGACCGGCACAGATACGCAGTATTTT.